The 25 T cell receptor beta chains below all came from one sample that was sequenced in a study of OX40 agonist ivuxolimab in advanced cancers. To prepare the library, the immunoSEQ multiplex PCR assay was applied. TCRdb holds this immuneACCESS table with in-frame rearrangements only. Some clones are missing; in checked studies, unresolved V genes explain under half, and the rest has no known cause. A total of more than 60,000 clones appear in this sample, about 81% of them only once. Clones ranked in the top ten supply about 5% of the sample. The material sequenced was CD4+ or CD8+ T cells sorted from blood, taken in a trial of the OX40 agonist ivuxolimab. The source is an adult with an advanced solid tumor such as melanoma, head and neck, liver or kidney cancer.

This rearrangement joins TRBV7-9 to TRBJ1-2; possibly TRBD1 for D (5 bases). Germline CDR1 reads SEHNR; CDR2 reads FQNEAQ (reference sequence). The CDR3 runs to 16 residues. V lost 5 bases to trimming and J lost 10 bases, with 26 bases between them. Here the CDR3 DNA reads TGTGCCAGCAGCAGACTAGGCGGGAATCTGGGGGTTGCCTACACCTTC. Encoded protein: CASSRLGGNLGVAYTF.

The CDR3 here is CASSSTGTVANYGYTF. DNA for the CDR3: TGTGCCAGCAGCTCAACAGGGACCGTAGCTAACTATGGCTACACCTTC. This chain uses TRBV7-9 with TRBJ1-2; a weak D match, TRBD1 (6 bases). The CDR3 runs 16 residues. Trimming removed 4 bases at V and 0 bases at J, with 15 bases between. CDR1 and CDR2 (germline): SEHNR, FQNEAQ (reference sequence).

The chain uses TRBV7-2 and TRBJ1-5; D unresolved. Germline V gene sequence: CDR1 SGHTA, CDR2 FQGNSA. There are 15 residues in the CDR3. Trimming removed 5 bases from V and 0 bases from J, with 11 bases in between. This chain's CDR3 is CASSKQPYSNQPQHF. CDR3 DNA sequence: TGTGCCAGCAGCAAACAGCCGTATAGCAATCAGCCCCAGCATTTT.

This rearrangement joins TRBV2 to TRBJ2-2; TRBD1 is a possible D gene (5 bases). Trimming removed 4 bases from V and 6 bases from J, with 18 bases in between. The CDR3 length is 16 residues. Germline V gene data show CDR1 as SNHLY and CDR2 as FYNNEI. The CDR3: CASSVLGREGSGELFF. The CDR3 nucleotides are TGTGCCAGCAGTGTTCTAGGCAGGGAAGGTTCCGGGGAGCTGTTTTTT.

The V and J genes are TRBV5-4 and TRBJ2-2, with a tentative D call TRBD1 (5 bases). Looked up from germline, CDR1 is SGHNT and CDR2 is YYREEE (reference sequence). Deletions cut 4 bases from V and 1 base from J, with 11 bases between. The length of the CDR3 is 15 residues. The DNA for the CDR3 is TGTGCCAGCAGCATCCAGGGAAAGAACACCGGGGAGCTGTTTTTT. As protein: CASSIQGKNTGELFF.

The V gene is TRBV7-3, the J gene TRBJ2-5; D not resolved. The germline gives CDR1 SGHTA, CDR2 FQGTGA. Trimming left V 5 bases short and J 5 bases short, with 3 bases between. The CDR3 extends over 10 amino acids. The CDR3 DNA reads as TGTGCCAGCAGCGTGGAGACCCAGTACTTC. Amino acids: CASSVETQYF.

Of note for this clone: A much larger clonotype is one base distant, so this may be a read error. The chain has TRBV6-4 and TRBJ2-2; 9 bases match TRBD2. The CDR3 extends over 14 amino acids. Germline CDR1 reads MRHNA; CDR2 reads SNTAGT. V lost 4 bases to trimming and J lost 7 bases; unmatched junction nucleotides: 4. CDR3 DNA sequence: TGTGCCAGCAGTGTAGCGGGAGACATCGGGGAGCTGTTTTTT. Translation: CASSVAGDIGELFF.

The chain has TRBV5-1 and TRBJ2-1; the D is unclear. Germline V gene lookup returns CDR1 SGHRS and CDR2 YFSETQ. The ends were cut back, 4 bases at V and 3 bases at J, with 11 bases in the middle. This CDR3 spans 14 amino acids. The CDR3 here is CASSPPGLYNEQFF. In nucleotides, the CDR3 is TGCGCCAGCAGCCCGCCGGGTCTCTACAATGAGCAGTTCTTC.

The chain is built from TRBV9 and TRBJ2-5, with D perhaps TRBD2 (6 bases). The ends were cut back, 4 bases at V and 2 bases at J, with 18 bases in the middle. CDR3 size: 16 residues. Germline values: CDR1 SGDLS, CDR2 YYNGEE. The CDR3 bases are TGTGCCAGCAGCAGTGGTCCGGGGGAGAGTCAAGAGACCCAGTACTTC. Its translation: CASSSGPGESQETQYF.

The chain joins TRBV11-1 to TRBJ2-6; D uncertain. This CDR3 is built from 13 residues. V shed 5 bases and J shed 7 bases, with 9 bases lying between them. Germline values: CDR1 SGHAT, CDR2 FQDESV (reference sequence). CDR3 DNA sequence: TGTGCCAGCAGCCCCCGGTTTGCCAACGTCCTGACTTTC. Amino acid sequence: CASSPRFANVLTF.

This chain links TRBV9 with TRBJ2-2; D might be TRBD2 (6 bases). Looked up from germline, CDR1 is SGDLS and CDR2 is YYNGEE. Trimming shortened V by 0 bases and J by 0 bases, and 9 bases separated the two germline ends. The CDR3 sequence is 16 residues long. The CDR3 bases are TGTGCCAGCAGCGTAGTTCCGGGGGCGAACACCGGGGAGCTGTTTTTT. Amino acid sequence: CASSVVPGANTGELFF.

This clone occurred once. This rearrangement joins TRBV7-3 to TRBJ1-3; no firm D call. The CDR3 length is 13 residues. The ends were cut back, 6 bases at V and 4 bases at J, with 10 bases in the middle. Germline lookup yields CDR1 SGHTA and CDR2 FQGTGA. The CDR3 loop reads CASSLGQGNTIYF. In nucleotides, the CDR3 is TGTGCCAGCAGTCTCGGGCAAGGAAACACCATATATTTT.

The CDR3 sequence: CASSLRGQGNYGYTF. In DNA form, the CDR3 reads TGTGCCAGCAGCTTGAGGGGACAGGGTAACTATGGCTACACCTTC. The chain employs TRBV5-5 and TRBJ1-2; the match to TRBD1 covers 9 bases. The length of the CDR3 is 15 residues. Trimming removed 1 base from V and 1 base from J; junction bases left unmatched: 2. Germline V lookup: CDR1 SGHKS, CDR2 YYEKEE (reference sequence).

The V gene is TRBV7-9, the J gene TRBJ2-7; D is uncertain. This CDR3 has 14 residues. V lost 2 bases to trimming and J lost 0 bases, with 8 bases between them. CDR1 is SEHNR and CDR2 is FQNEAQ in the germline V gene (reference sequence). The CDR3 DNA is TGTGCCAGCAGCTTATCAGCGAGCTCCTACGAGCAGTACTTC. This sequence encodes CASSLSASSYEQYF.

The V and J genes are TRBV9 and TRBJ2-2; D could derive from TRBD1 or TRBD2 (5 bases each). V was shortened by 0 bases and J by 3 bases, with 12 bases between the two germline ends. Germline CDR1 reads SGDLS; CDR2 reads YYNGEE. CDR3 length equals 16 residues. CDR3 protein: CASSVVVGVDTGELFF. Written as DNA, the CDR3 is TGTGCCAGCAGCGTAGTGGTGGGGGTGGACACCGGGGAGCTGTTTTTT.

Only a few counts were recorded for this clone. The V gene is TRBV4-2, the J gene TRBJ2-7; D may be TRBD2 (6 bases). V lost 3 bases and J lost 5, with 8 bases in between. This CDR3 contains 12 residues. The germline CDR1 and CDR2 sequences are LGHNA and YNFKEQ. The CDR3 sequence is CASSQEGDEQYF. CDR3 bases: TGTGCCAGCAGCCAGGAGGGCGACGAGCAGTACTTC.

The chain carries TRBV27 and TRBJ2-1; D may be TRBD2 (6 bases). Per germline, CDR1 MNHEY and CDR2 SMNVEV (reference sequence). The ends were cut back, 0 bases at V and 10 bases at J, with 25 bases in the middle. The CDR3 contains 18 residues. The CDR3 loop is CASSLSIGTHPKGNEQFF. CDR3 nucleotides: TGTGCCAGCAGTTTATCGATAGGGACTCATCCTAAGGGAAACGAGCAGTTCTTC.

The chain couples TRBV18 to TRBJ2-5, with D possibly matching TRBD2 (6 bases). Looked up from germline, CDR1 is KGHSH and CDR2 is LQKENI. The CDR3 loop spans 16 amino acids. With 2 bases removed from V and 6 bases from J, the gap between germline ends came to 19 bases. The CDR3 is CASSPGEGIGRKTQYF. The CDR3 bases are TGTGCCAGCTCACCAGGAGAGGGAATTGGGAGGAAGACCCAGTACTTC.

The rearrangement uses TRBV27 and TRBJ1-1, with 7 bases identical to TRBD1. The CDR3 is 14 residues long. Germline V CDR1 and CDR2: MNHEY, SMNVEV (reference sequence). V was pared by 5 bases and J by 3 bases, with 6 bases of the junction left unmatched. CDR3 in DNA: TGTGCCAGCAGTAGTTCAGGGGGTTACACTGAAGCTTTCTTT. It encodes CASSSSGGYTEAFF.

The rearrangement links TRBV6-5 to TRBJ2-7; TRBD1 aligns across 10 bases. Germline CDR1 reads MNHEY; CDR2 reads SVGAGI. V trimming: 3 bases; J trimming: 4 bases; junction bases outside the gene matches: 6. This CDR3 spans 15 amino acids. The CDR3 sequence is CASSYQGDRGYEQYF. CDR3 nucleotides: TGTGCCAGCAGTTATCAGGGGGACAGGGGATACGAGCAGTACTTC.

The chain has TRBV19 and TRBJ2-5, with a possible D match to TRBD2 (6 bases). Trimming pared 5 bases from V and 2 bases from J, leaving 12 bases between. There are 14 residues in the CDR3. CDR1 LNHDA and CDR2 SQIVND come from the germline V gene (reference sequence). CDR3 DNA: TGTGCCAGTAGTTCCCGGGACTGGCAAGAGACCCAGTACTTC. This encodes CASSSRDWQETQYF.

CDR3 bases: TGCAGTGCTAGTAAGGACAATGAGCAGTTCTTC. This encodes CSASKDNEQFF. The genes are TRBV20-1 and TRBJ2-1; D is undetermined. The CDR3 covers 11 residues. Looked up from germline, CDR1 is DFQATT and CDR2 is SNEGSKA (reference sequence). Trimming pared 3 bases from V and 5 bases from J, leaving 5 bases between.

J is TRBJ2-3 and V is TRBV11-1, with 7 bases matching TRBD2. Per the germline V gene, CDR1 is SGHAT and CDR2 is FQDESV (reference sequence). This CDR3 spans 16 amino acids. J gave up 2 bases and V 5 bases, and 10 bases lay outside the gene matches. CDR3 amino acids: CASSQERGGITDTQYF. The CDR3 DNA reads as TGTGCCAGCAGCCAGGAGCGGGGTGGGATCACAGATACGCAGTATTTT.

The chain has TRBV6-5 and TRBJ2-7; TRBD2 matches at 8 bases. The V gene's germline CDR1 is MNHEY and CDR2 SVGAGI. The CDR3 has 15 amino acids. With V trimmed by 7 bases and J by 5 bases, 13 bases remained unmatched. In DNA form, the CDR3 reads TGTGCCAGCAAGTTGCCGGGAGGGCGTGACCACGAGCAGTACTTC. Protein: CASKLPGGRDHEQYF.

This clone is judged medium-sized. V is TRBV6-1 and J is TRBJ2-6, with D tentatively TRBD2 (5 bases). Germline loops: CDR1 MNHNS, CDR2 SASEGT. V lost 2 bases, J lost 2 bases, and 10 bases lay in between. The CDR3 sequence is 16 residues long. The CDR3 nucleotides are TGTGCCAGCAGTGAAAATCCCGGGGCTGGGGCCAACGTCCTGACTTTC. Its protein product is CASSENPGAGANVLTF.